This T cell receptor beta chain was obtained from a study of T cells after yellow fever vaccination. Background on the study: Each low-cell-number fraction was prepared by means of SMART-Seq v4 Ultra Low Input.

Overall study findings and caveats: The study noted that FACS-sorted repertoires could contain abundant clonotypes contaminating from the bulk population. Most primary-vaccination clones recurred post-booster (roughly 96% CD4, just over 85% CD8).

Template switching by 5'RACE produced TCR cDNA, adding a universal primer site and UMIs. TCRdb analysed the 5' RACE reads with MiXCR anew, one entry per CDR3 protein. The sample lists around 310,000 distinct CDR3 sequences, roughly 4.3% occurring once. Trimming stripped 7 bases from V and 3 bases from J, with 9 bases between. The CDR3 contains 12 residues. Germline assignment: CDR1 DFQATT and CDR2 SNEGSKA (reference sequence). This clonotype was found many times. Its antigen is as yet unknown. The receptor comes from a young man who received the YFV17D yellow fever vaccine. The chain has TRBV20-1 and TRBJ2-2; the D gene could be TRBD1 or TRBD2 (5 bases each). The specimen comprised PBMCs, sampled 15 days after the yellow fever booster vaccination. The CDR3 region is CSGLGDTGELFF. The CDR3 region has the DNA TGCAGTGGCCTGGGGGACACCGGGGAGCTGTTTTTT.